A selection of T cell receptor beta chains follows, all from one sample in a study of blood T cell repertoires in COVID-19. Sequencing was performed with immunoSEQ multiplex PCR; in TCRdb, only in-frame clones are kept and a portion is missing. Here the sample spans under 150,000 clones, approximately 85% being singletons. The sequencing input was peripheral blood. Receptors originate from a man aged 35 to 55 with acute or convalescent COVID-19. The CDR3 runs from the conserved cysteine through the conserved F or W. D genes are given only for firm matches. A clone size is listed for some rows: how often the clone was seen (once, few, many), or a class if it is expanded.

v_gene: TRBV6-4; d_gene: NA; j_gene: TRBJ2-1; abundance: NA; CDR3aa: CASSDLDSPYNEQFF; CDR3nt: TGTGCCAGCAGTGACCTGGACAGCCCTTACAATGAGCAGTTCTTC
v_gene: TRBV18; d_gene: TRBD1; j_gene: TRBJ2-7; abundance: NA; CDR3aa: CASSPTGSEQYF; CDR3nt: TGTGCCAGCTCACCGACAGGGAGCGAGCAGTACTTC
v_gene: TRBV6-5; d_gene: NA; j_gene: TRBJ1-2; abundance: NA; CDR3aa: CASRSPLSRFYGYTF; CDR3nt: TGTGCCAGCAGATCCCCGCTCTCTCGGTTCTATGGCTACACCTTC
v_gene: TRBV19; d_gene: TRBD1; j_gene: TRBJ1-4; abundance: NA; CDR3aa: CASAGWTGGEKLFF; CDR3nt: TGTGCCAGCGCGGGATGGACAGGGGGCGAAAAACTGTTTTTT
v_gene: TRBV6-4; d_gene: TRBD2; j_gene: TRBJ2-1; abundance: NA; CDR3aa: CASSLSGGVNEQFF; CDR3nt: TGTGCCAGCAGTCTAAGCGGGGGGGTCAATGAGCAGTTCTTC
v_gene: TRBV6-2/TRBV6-3; d_gene: NA; j_gene: TRBJ1-5; abundance: once; CDR3aa: CASSYSSGQPQHF; CDR3nt: TGTGCCAGCAGTTACTCGAGCGGCCAGCCCCAGCATTTT
v_gene: TRBV6-2/TRBV6-3; d_gene: TRBD2; j_gene: TRBJ2-1; abundance: NA; CDR3aa: CASSYNGGKQFF; CDR3nt: TGTGCCAGCAGTTACAACGGGGGGAAACAGTTCTTC
v_gene: TRBV7-9; d_gene: TRBD1; j_gene: TRBJ1-3; abundance: NA; CDR3aa: CATTGGPGNTIYF; CDR3nt: TGTGCCACCACAGGGGGCCCTGGAAACACCATATATTTT
v_gene: TRBV5-8; d_gene: TRBD2; j_gene: TRBJ2-2; abundance: NA; CDR3aa: CASSFDRGGESNTGELFF; CDR3nt: TGTGCCAGCAGCTTTGATCGCGGGGGGGAGTCGAACACCGGGGAGCTGTTTTTT
v_gene: TRBV18; d_gene: TRBD1; j_gene: TRBJ1-5; abundance: NA; CDR3aa: CASSLQGGNQPQHF; CDR3nt: TGTGCCAGCTCACTACAGGGGGGCAATCAGCCCCAGCATTTT
v_gene: TRBV15; d_gene: NA; j_gene: TRBJ2-5; abundance: NA; CDR3aa: CATSREASAETQYF; CDR3nt: TGTGCCACCAGCAGAGAAGCTAGCGCCGAGACCCAGTACTTC
v_gene: TRBV24-1; d_gene: NA; j_gene: TRBJ1-2; abundance: NA; CDR3aa: CATSDAGYGYTF; CDR3nt: TGTGCCACCAGTGACGCAGGCTATGGCTACACCTTC
v_gene: TRBV5-1; d_gene: NA; j_gene: TRBJ1-4; abundance: few; CDR3aa: CASSLASVVNEKLFF; CDR3nt: TGCGCCAGCAGCTTGGCGTCAGTTGTTAATGAAAAACTGTTTTTT
v_gene: TRBV19; d_gene: NA; j_gene: TRBJ1-1; abundance: NA; CDR3aa: CATTGQSPNTEAFF; CDR3nt: TGTGCCACTACAGGGCAGAGTCCGAACACTGAAGCTTTCTTT
v_gene: TRBV7-9; d_gene: NA; j_gene: TRBJ2-1; abundance: NA; CDR3aa: CASSPPSDNEQFF; CDR3nt: TGTGCCAGCAGCCCGCCTAGTGACAATGAGCAGTTCTTC
v_gene: TRBV24-1; d_gene: TRBD2; j_gene: TRBJ2-1; abundance: NA; CDR3aa: CATSDLAGGPDEQFF; CDR3nt: TGTGCCACCAGTGATTTGGCGGGGGGGCCCGATGAGCAGTTCTTC
v_gene: TRBV7-2; d_gene: TRBD1; j_gene: TRBJ1-1; abundance: few; CDR3aa: CASSLEQGREAFF; CDR3nt: TGTGCCAGCAGCTTAGAACAGGGGAGAGAAGCTTTCTTT
v_gene: TRBV29-1; d_gene: TRBD1; j_gene: TRBJ2-3; abundance: NA; CDR3aa: CSVAQGSGTDTQYF; CDR3nt: TGCAGCGTGGCACAGGGGAGTGGCACAGATACGCAGTATTTT
v_gene: TRBV19; d_gene: NA; j_gene: TRBJ2-2; abundance: NA; CDR3aa: CASSLRGLFTGELFF; CDR3nt: TGTGCCAGTAGTCTTAGGGGACTCTTCACCGGGGAGCTGTTTTTT
v_gene: TRBV19; d_gene: NA; j_gene: TRBJ1-5; abundance: NA; CDR3aa: CASSIDRDQPQHF; CDR3nt: TGTGCCAGTAGTATAGATCGGGATCAGCCCCAGCATTTT
v_gene: TRBV19; d_gene: NA; j_gene: TRBJ1-5; abundance: NA; CDR3aa: CASSKPGRINSNQPQHF; CDR3nt: TGTGCCAGTAGTAAGCCAGGGCGCATTAATAGCAATCAGCCCCAGCATTTT
v_gene: TRBV2; d_gene: TRBD1; j_gene: TRBJ1-2; abundance: NA; CDR3aa: CASRRQGGGYTF; CDR3nt: TGTGCCAGCAGACGACAGGGAGGTGGCTACACCTTC
v_gene: TRBV19; d_gene: TRBD1; j_gene: TRBJ1-1; abundance: NA; CDR3aa: CASSITGGGTEAFF; CDR3nt: TGTGCCAGTAGTATAACAGGGGGCGGGACTGAAGCTTTCTTT
v_gene: TRBV29-1; d_gene: NA; j_gene: TRBJ2-3; abundance: NA; CDR3aa: CSVDPGTDTQYF; CDR3nt: TGCAGCGTTGACCCAGGCACAGATACGCAGTATTTT
v_gene: TRBV30; d_gene: NA; j_gene: TRBJ1-4; abundance: NA; CDR3aa: CAWHRRGVGNEKLFF; CDR3nt: TGTGCCTGGCATCGTAGGGGCGTGGGGAATGAAAAACTGTTTTTT
v_gene: TRBV4-2; d_gene: NA; j_gene: TRBJ2-3; abundance: NA; CDR3aa: CASSQDWLAVDTQYF; CDR3nt: TGTGCCAGCAGCCAAGACTGGTTAGCGGTGGATACGCAGTATTTT
v_gene: TRBV6-5; d_gene: NA; j_gene: TRBJ2-7; abundance: NA; CDR3aa: CASRPGSPTYEQYF; CDR3nt: TGTGCCAGCAGGCCTGGTAGTCCTACCTACGAGCAGTACTTC
v_gene: TRBV5-1; d_gene: TRBD2; j_gene: TRBJ2-3; abundance: NA; CDR3aa: CASSLSGLAGGRDTQYF; CDR3nt: TGCGCCAGCAGCTTGTCGGGACTAGCGGGGGGCCGAGATACGCAGTATTTT
v_gene: TRBV2; d_gene: NA; j_gene: TRBJ2-5; abundance: NA; CDR3aa: CASRIRGGRETQYF; CDR3nt: TGTGCCAGCAGAATAAGGGGGGGGAGAGAGACCCAGTACTTC
v_gene: TRBV6-4; d_gene: NA; j_gene: TRBJ2-3; abundance: NA; CDR3aa: CAGTRRGGRSDTQYF; CDR3nt: TGTGCCGGCACCAGAAGGGGGGGGCGGTCAGATACGCAGTATTTT
v_gene: TRBV5-1; d_gene: TRBD1; j_gene: TRBJ1-1; abundance: NA; CDR3aa: CASSLVPQGALNTEAFF; CDR3nt: TGCGCCAGCAGCTTGGTCCCCCAGGGGGCATTGAACACTGAAGCTTTCTTT
v_gene: TRBV10-3; d_gene: TRBD2; j_gene: TRBJ2-1; abundance: NA; CDR3aa: CAISVGTSGAPSEQFF; CDR3nt: TGTGCCATCAGTGTGGGGACTAGCGGGGCGCCTAGTGAGCAGTTCTTC
v_gene: TRBV13; d_gene: NA; j_gene: TRBJ2-7; abundance: NA; CDR3aa: CASSLLVSYEQYF; CDR3nt: TGTGCCAGCAGCTTATTGGTGAGCTACGAGCAGTACTTC
v_gene: TRBV24-1; d_gene: NA; j_gene: TRBJ2-1; abundance: once; CDR3aa: CATSDLRGATEQFF; CDR3nt: TGTGCCACCAGTGATTTGCGGGGGGCCACTGAGCAGTTCTTC
v_gene: TRBV5-6; d_gene: TRBD2; j_gene: TRBJ2-5; abundance: NA; CDR3aa: CASSPQTSGEPQETQYF; CDR3nt: TGTGCCAGCAGCCCGCAGACTAGCGGGGAACCTCAAGAGACCCAGTACTTC
v_gene: TRBV19; d_gene: TRBD1; j_gene: TRBJ1-2; abundance: NA; CDR3aa: CASSIWDRGRYGYTF; CDR3nt: TGTGCCAGTAGTATCTGGGACAGGGGTCGTTATGGCTACACCTTC
v_gene: TRBV7-2; d_gene: NA; j_gene: TRBJ2-3; abundance: NA; CDR3aa: CASSQLDYGSRATQYF; CDR3nt: TGTGCCAGCAGCCAACTGGACTACGGGTCCCGAGCGACGCAGTATTTT
v_gene: TRBV13; d_gene: NA; j_gene: TRBJ2-2; abundance: NA; CDR3aa: CATPIRNTGELFF; CDR3nt: TGTGCCACCCCCATTAGGAACACCGGGGAGCTGTTTTTT
v_gene: TRBV29-1; d_gene: NA; j_gene: TRBJ2-7; abundance: NA; CDR3aa: CSVDEGYEQYF; CDR3nt: TGCAGCGTTGACGAGGGCTACGAGCAGTACTTC
v_gene: TRBV2; d_gene: TRBD2; j_gene: TRBJ2-5; abundance: NA; CDR3aa: CASSTGTSGGPGQETQYF; CDR3nt: TGTGCCAGCAGTACCGGGACTAGCGGGGGGCCTGGTCAAGAGACCCAGTACTTC
v_gene: TRBV2; d_gene: NA; j_gene: TRBJ2-3; abundance: NA; CDR3aa: CASRVSRVRDTQYF; CDR3nt: TGTGCCAGCAGGGTCAGCAGGGTTCGGGATACGCAGTATTTT
v_gene: TRBV9; d_gene: NA; j_gene: TRBJ1-2; abundance: NA; CDR3aa: CASSVSTDGFNYGYTF; CDR3nt: TGTGCCAGCAGCGTAAGTACAGACGGCTTTAACTATGGCTACACCTTC
v_gene: TRBV7-9; d_gene: TRBD1; j_gene: TRBJ2-2; abundance: NA; CDR3aa: CASRRGLDTGELFF; CDR3nt: TGTGCCAGCCGCAGGGGGCTTGACACCGGGGAGCTGTTTTTT
v_gene: TRBV3-1/TRBV3-2; d_gene: NA; j_gene: TRBJ2-2; abundance: few; CDR3aa: CASSQGLNTGELFF; CDR3nt: TGTGCCAGCAGCCAAGGACTGAACACCGGGGAGCTGTTTTTT
v_gene: TRBV9; d_gene: TRBD2; j_gene: TRBJ2-1; abundance: NA; CDR3aa: CASSARPGLGKDNEQFF; CDR3nt: TGTGCCAGCAGCGCCAGACCGGGACTAGGGAAAGACAATGAGCAGTTCTTC
v_gene: TRBV28; d_gene: TRBD1; j_gene: TRBJ2-7; abundance: NA; CDR3aa: CATPGQGENEQYF; CDR3nt: TGTGCCACTCCGGGACAGGGTGAAAACGAGCAGTACTTC
v_gene: TRBV18; d_gene: TRBD1; j_gene: TRBJ1-2; abundance: NA; CDR3aa: CASSPTAGQGFYGYTF; CDR3nt: TGTGCCAGCTCACCAACGGCGGGACAGGGATTCTATGGCTACACCTTC
v_gene: TRBV7-3; d_gene: TRBD1; j_gene: TRBJ2-2; abundance: NA; CDR3aa: CASSLWTGGTGELFF; CDR3nt: TGTGCCAGCAGCTTATGGACAGGGGGAACCGGGGAGCTGTTTTTT
v_gene: TRBV9; d_gene: NA; j_gene: TRBJ2-5; abundance: NA; CDR3aa: CASSANSKETQYF; CDR3nt: TGTGCCAGCAGCGCCAACTCCAAAGAGACCCAGTACTTC
v_gene: TRBV7-9; d_gene: NA; j_gene: TRBJ2-6; abundance: few; CDR3aa: CASSSSLMDSGANVLTF; CDR3nt: TGTGCCAGCAGCTCCTCACTAATGGACTCTGGGGCCAACGTCCTGACTTTC
v_gene: TRBV2; d_gene: NA; j_gene: TRBJ1-4; abundance: NA; CDR3aa: CASTVGGGRYEKLFF; CDR3nt: TGTGCCAGCACCGTTGGGGGGGGCAGGTACGAAAAACTGTTTTTT
v_gene: TRBV13; d_gene: NA; j_gene: TRBJ2-2; abundance: NA; CDR3aa: CASSWYHRENSNTGELFF; CDR3nt: TGTGCCAGCAGCTGGTATCACAGGGAGAATTCCAACACCGGGGAGCTGTTTTTT